Below, 20 T cell receptor beta chains from the same sample are listed, as sequenced in a study of blood T cell repertoires in COVID-19. The repertoire was sequenced with immunoSEQ multiplex PCR; TCRdb's copy has only in-frame clones and lacks some. The sample yields about 100,000 clones, about 85% seen once. Sequencing input: peripheral blood. The receptor source for this set is a man aged 45 to 65 with active or convalescent COVID-19.

The chain is built from TRBV6-5 and TRBJ1-5; 7 bases match TRBD1. The CDR3 is made up of 15 amino acids. Germline-derived CDR1 and CDR2 are MNHEY and SVGAGI. Germline trimming cut 0 bases from V and 7 bases from J; bases unmatched to any gene: 6. CDR3 nucleotide sequence: TGTGCCAGCAGTTACTCGACAGGGCATGGCCAGCCCCAGCATTTT. This sequence encodes CASSYSTGHGQPQHF.

The rearrangement uses TRBV6-1 and TRBJ1-2; 8 nucleotides align to TRBD1. Trimming removed 2 bases from V and 5 bases from J; junction bases left unmatched: 7. The germline CDR1 and CDR2 sequences are MNHNS and SASEGT. This CDR3 contains 15 residues. CDR3 sequence reads: CASSEPQGARYGYTF. As DNA, the CDR3 is TGTGCCAGCAGTGAACCGCAGGGGGCGCGATATGGCTACACCTTC.

V usage is TRBV6-5 and J usage is TRBJ1-1; D perhaps matches TRBD1 (6 bases). This CDR3 has 14 residues. The germline gives CDR1 MNHEY, CDR2 SVGAGI. Trimming pared 7 bases from V and 1 base from J, leaving 13 bases between. The CDR3 DNA is TGTGCCAGCAAAGGGACATCATCGAACACTGAAGCTTTCTTT. Protein: CASKGTSSNTEAFF.

On this clone itself: The germline gene is not matched at one end of the junction; a read error may be the cause. The chain uses TRBV6-4 and TRBJ1-1, with D perhaps TRBD1 (6 bases). This CDR3 is 13 amino acids long. The germline CDR1 and CDR2 sequences are MRHNA and SNTAGT. Written as DNA, the CDR3 is TGTGCCAGCAGTGACTCGAGGCTCGACAGGCTGTTGTTT. Translating gives CASSDSRLDRLLF.

The chain is built from TRBV28 and TRBJ1-4; a possible D gene is TRBD1 (6 bases). V was shortened by 5 bases and J by 6 bases, with 25 bases between the two germline ends. The CDR3 consists of 18 residues. Germline CDR1 reads MDHEN; CDR2 reads SYDVKM. The CDR3 DNA is TGTGCCAGCAGTGAAATTTCGGGGGGCGGGACTCGGTATGAAAAACTGTTTTTT. As protein: CASSEISGGGTRYEKLFF.

This sequence joins TRBV9 and TRBJ2-3, with 12 bases that match TRBD2. With V trimmed by 4 bases and J by 2 bases, 14 bases remained unmatched. This CDR3 spans 19 amino acids. Germline V gene data show CDR1 as SGDLS and CDR2 as YYNGEE. In DNA, the CDR3 is TGTGCCAGCAGCAGAGGGGGGACTAGCGGGTATCTTCTCACAGATACGCAGTATTTT. Translation gives CASSRGGTSGYLLTDTQYF.

This chain links TRBV12-3 or TRBV12-4 with TRBJ1-2, with D possibly TRBD1 on 5 matching bases. Trimming took 2 bases from V and 3 from J, leaving 7 bases between them. This CDR3 spans 13 amino acids. The CDR3 nucleotides are TGTGCCAGCAGTTTACAGGGCCACTATGGCTACACCTTC. Its protein is CASSLQGHYGYTF.

The chain couples TRBV27 to TRBJ2-1, with 7 bases fitting TRBD2. The germline V gene encodes CDR1 MNHEY and CDR2 SMNVEV (reference sequence). The CDR3 consists of 15 residues. Trimming cost V 5 bases and J 6 bases; bases outside gene matches: 10. CDR3 residues: CASSLAASGVNEQFF. CDR3 in DNA: TGTGCCAGCAGTCTCGCAGCTAGCGGAGTCAATGAGCAGTTCTTC.

This rearrangement joins TRBV7-3 to TRBJ1-2; 7 bases agree with TRBD1. V lost 6 bases to trimming and J lost 5 bases; unmatched junction nucleotides: 6. CDR1 SGHTA and CDR2 FQGTGA come from the germline V gene. The CDR3 covers 13 residues. The CDR3 bases are TGTGCCAGCAGTGCAGGGGGTGGATATGGCTACACCTTC. It yields the protein CASSAGGGYGYTF.

The chain couples TRBV27 to TRBJ1-5; 9 bases match TRBD1. V was clipped by 4 bases and J by 4 bases; unmatched bases: 2. CDR3 length: 14 residues. The germline gives CDR1 MNHEY, CDR2 SMNVEV (reference sequence). The chain's CDR3 is CASSWGQGNQPQHF. The DNA for the CDR3 is TGTGCCAGCAGTTGGGGACAGGGAAATCAGCCCCAGCATTTT.

V gene TRBV7-2 combines with J gene TRBJ1-5; a weak D match, TRBD1 (5 bases). The CDR3 covers 15 residues. Trimming removed 1 base at V and 7 bases at J, with 14 bases between. CDR1 is SGHTA, CDR2 FQGNSA, per germline. The DNA for the CDR3 is TGTGCCAGCAGCTTAGTAGACAGTAATTCCCAGCCCCAGCATTTT. This sequence encodes CASSLVDSNSQPQHF.

The chain has TRBV6-2 or TRBV6-3 and TRBJ2-1; TRBD2 aligns across 7 bases. The J segment lost 1 base and the V segment lost 2 bases, leaving 11 bases of the junction unmatched. CDR1 is MNHEY, CDR2 SVGEGT, per germline. The CDR3 has 18 residues. The CDR3 coding sequence is TGTGCCAGCAGTTACAACATGTCGGGAGGTTTATCCTACAATGAGCAGTTCTTC. As protein: CASSYNMSGGLSYNEQFF.

The chain is built from TRBV18 and TRBJ1-3, with 10 bases lining up with TRBD1. CDR1 KGHSH and CDR2 LQKENI come from the germline V gene. This CDR3 is 15 amino acids long. Trimming removed 6 bases from V and 3 bases from J; junction bases left unmatched: 5. CDR3 in DNA: TGTGCCAGCTCGCCTGGGACAGGGGTTGGAAACACCATATATTTT. Its translation is CASSPGTGVGNTIYF.

This clone was counted once. The rearrangement joins TRBV7-8 to TRBJ2-7; D is possibly TRBD2 (5 bases). CDR3 length: 14 amino acids. V shed 1 base and J shed 1 base, with 8 bases lying between them. The germline gives CDR1 SGHVS, CDR2 FQNEAQ. The CDR3 reads CASSLETGSYEQYF. For the CDR3, the DNA is TGTGCCAGCAGCTTAGAGACGGGGTCCTACGAGCAGTACTTC.

This chain uses TRBV10-3 with TRBJ1-5; D might be TRBD1 (5 bases). This CDR3 contains 14 residues. V was shortened by 4 bases and J by 2 bases, with 9 bases between the two germline ends. CDR1 and CDR2 (germline): ENHRY, SYGVKD. The CDR3 nucleotides read TGTGCCATCAGTGTAGGGGTAGGCAATCAGCCCCAGCATTTT. Translation: CAISVGVGNQPQHF.

V usage is TRBV19 and J usage is TRBJ1-1, with a possible D match to TRBD1 (6 bases). The ends were cut back, 3 bases at V and 4 bases at J, with 18 bases in the middle. CDR3 size: 16 residues. CDR1 and CDR2 (germline): LNHDA, SQIVND (reference sequence). The CDR3 DNA reads TGTGCCAGTAGTATCCTACAGGGAAAAGTAAGCACTGAAGCTTTCTTT. This encodes CASSILQGKVSTEAFF.

This clone was seen a few times. The V call is TRBV12-3 or TRBV12-4, the J call TRBJ1-2; 9 positions match TRBD1. The CDR3 sequence is 13 residues long. The ends lost 3 bases at V and 5 bases at J; junction bases unmatched: 1. CDR3 loop: CASSLGQGYGYTF. The DNA of the CDR3 is TGTGCCAGCAGTTTGGGACAGGGTTATGGCTACACCTTC.

The V call is TRBV18, the J call TRBJ2-6; 7 bases align to TRBD1. Looked up from germline, CDR1 is KGHSH and CDR2 is LQKENI. The CDR3 has 17 amino acids. V gave up 3 bases and J gave up 0 bases; unmatched junction bases: 5. CDR3 region: CASSPGQLGSGANVLTF. CDR3 DNA: TGTGCCAGCTCACCGGGACAGCTAGGCTCTGGGGCCAACGTCCTGACTTTC.

The DNA for the CDR3 is TGTGCCAGCAGCTTGGTTCAGTCCAATCAGCCCCAGCATTTT. Amino acid sequence: CASSLVQSNQPQHF. The chain employs TRBV7-8 and TRBJ1-5; D uncertain. Trimming left V 3 bases short and J 3 bases short, with 9 bases between. The CDR3 is made up of 14 amino acids. CDR1 is SGHVS and CDR2 is FQNEAQ in the germline V gene.

The rearrangement joins TRBV5-1 to TRBJ1-1; D is possibly TRBD1 (6 bases). Germline values: CDR1 SGHRS, CDR2 YFSETQ. The CDR3 runs 15 residues. V lost 0 bases and J lost 4, with 13 bases in between. The CDR3 here is CASSLEGHQGTEAFF. The CDR3 DNA sequence: TGCGCCAGCAGCTTGGAGGGACACCAGGGCACTGAAGCTTTCTTT.